The clone carrying this T cell receptor beta chain occurred many times. What it binds is unknown. Construction of TCR beta libraries was performed using quantitative 5'-RACE with molecular barcodes. TCRdb re-called the 5' RACE reads with MiXCR, one entry per CDR3 protein. The sample contains hundreds of thousands of distinct CDR3 sequences, roughly 24% of which appear only once. The record originates from a study of CD8 T cells in ankylosing spondylitis. Findings of the study overall: Blood from ankylosing spondylitis patients appeared to carry a characteristic roughly 8-variant TCR beta motif. CD8+ cells made up the disease-linked clones, which were relatively rare in peripheral blood.

Germline loops: CDR1 DFQATT, CDR2 SNEGSKA (reference sequence). CDR3 size: 13 residues. The germline V and J ends were trimmed by 5 bases and 8 bases, with 18 bases remaining between them. The clonotype originates from a male donor with ankylosing spondylitis or in good health (not recorded which). Sequencing was carried out using blood, either unsorted or a sorted T cell fraction (not recorded which). The chain recombines TRBV20-1 with TRBJ1-2; weak D call: TRBD1 (6 bases). CDR3 sequence: CSAPAGGGRGYTF. CDR3 nucleotide sequence: TGCAGTGCTCCAGCGGGCGGGGGCAGGGGCTACACCTTC.